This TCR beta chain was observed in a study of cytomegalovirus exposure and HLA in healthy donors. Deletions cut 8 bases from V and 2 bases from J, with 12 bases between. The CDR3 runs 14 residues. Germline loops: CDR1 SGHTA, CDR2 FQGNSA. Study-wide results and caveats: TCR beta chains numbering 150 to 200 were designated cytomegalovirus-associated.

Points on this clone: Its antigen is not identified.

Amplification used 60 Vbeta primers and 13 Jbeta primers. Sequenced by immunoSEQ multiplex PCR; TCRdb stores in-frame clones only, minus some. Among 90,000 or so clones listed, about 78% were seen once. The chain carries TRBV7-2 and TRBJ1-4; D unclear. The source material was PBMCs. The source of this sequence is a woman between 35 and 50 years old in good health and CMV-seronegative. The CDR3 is CASGREITNEKLFF. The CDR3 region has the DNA TGTGCCAGCGGGAGGGAGATTACTAATGAAAAACTGTTTTTT.